The T cell receptor beta chain under discussion was sequenced for a study of blood T cell repertoires in COVID-19. Study-wide background: Material from acute and convalescent COVID-19 was sourced from the United States, Italy and Spain. T cells, B-cell-depleted T cells, or PBMCs supplied cDNA or gDNA.

Study processing details: Reference gene primer amplification in the assay estimated nucleated cell counts. The data were produced by immunoSEQ multiplex PCR, yet TCRdb's version contains in-frame clones alone and is incomplete. That table supplies the V and J calls and clone size; D and trimming were determined from the DNA. Of about 69,000 clones in the sample, around 90% are singletons; the top ten hold 5% to 6%. Material: peripheral blood. The source is a middle-aged man with acute or convalescent COVID-19.

The CDR3 bases are TGTGCCAGCAGCTTAAAGGGTGGGCGGGAGCATGGCGAGCAGTACTTC. Translation gives CASSLKGGREHGEQYF. This rearrangement joins TRBV7-9 to TRBJ2-7, with 7 bases matching TRBD2. The junction had 13 bases not matched to a gene; V was cut back by 2 bases and J by 6 bases. In germline, CDR1 is SEHNR, CDR2 FQNEAQ (reference sequence). The CDR3 sequence is 16 residues long.